A selection of T cell receptor beta chains follows, all from one sample in a study of blood T cell repertoires in COVID-19. Assay: immunoSEQ multiplex PCR; the TCRdb copy retains only in-frame clones and omits some. This sample yields fewer than 250,000 clones, of which more than 75% are seen a single time; 5.5% to 6% belongs to the top ten. The sample comprised peripheral blood. The source is a woman of 80 years or more with COVID-19, enrolled during active disease. The CDR3 runs from the conserved cysteine through the conserved F or W. Fields, in order: D gene, V gene, clone size, J gene, CDR3 DNA, CDR3 protein. The D gene is left open where the match is weak. Only some rows state a clone size, as once, few, many or a class for expanded clones.

d_gene: TRBD2; v_gene: TRBV11-3; abundance: .; j_gene: TRBJ2-1; CDR3nt: TGTGCCAGCAGCCCGGGGGAGGGTGACACTGGGTACAATGAGCAGTTCTTC; CDR3aa: CASSPGEGDTGYNEQFF
d_gene: .; v_gene: TRBV18; abundance: .; j_gene: TRBJ1-4; CDR3nt: TGTGCCAGCTCACCACAGGGCGGAGGTGAAAAACTGTTTTTT; CDR3aa: CASSPQGGGEKLFF
d_gene: TRBD1; v_gene: TRBV5-1; abundance: .; j_gene: TRBJ1-6; CDR3nt: TGCGCCAGCAGCGAAGGGGACAGGGGTTTATCACCCCTCCACTTT; CDR3aa: CASSEGDRGLSPLHF
d_gene: .; v_gene: TRBV5-4; abundance: once; j_gene: TRBJ1-6; CDR3nt: TGTGCCAGCAGCCCGGGGGGGGCTCTCTCACCCCTCCACTTT; CDR3aa: CASSPGGALSPLHF
d_gene: TRBD1; v_gene: TRBV12-3/TRBV12-4; abundance: .; j_gene: TRBJ1-1; CDR3nt: TGTGCCAGCAGTAGCCGACAGGGGCGAGCTTTCTTT; CDR3aa: CASSSRQGRAFF
d_gene: TRBD2; v_gene: TRBV6-6; abundance: .; j_gene: TRBJ2-1; CDR3nt: TGTGCCAGCAGTTACCAACTAGCGGGGGGAAGGAATGAGCAGTTCTTC; CDR3aa: CASSYQLAGGRNEQFF
d_gene: TRBD1; v_gene: TRBV29-1; abundance: once; j_gene: TRBJ1-2; CDR3nt: TGCAGCGCCGAGGGGGGACAGTACTCCTATGGCTACACCTTC; CDR3aa: CSAEGGQYSYGYTF
d_gene: TRBD1; v_gene: TRBV4-1; abundance: .; j_gene: TRBJ1-1; CDR3nt: TGCGCCAGCAGCCCAAGATCCATGCAGGGGGGGAACACTGAAGCTTTCTTT; CDR3aa: CASSPRSMQGGNTEAFF
d_gene: TRBD1; v_gene: TRBV19; abundance: .; j_gene: TRBJ1-1; CDR3nt: TGTGCCAGTAGTACCCGCCGGGACAGACCCACTGAAGCTTTCTTT; CDR3aa: CASSTRRDRPTEAFF
d_gene: TRBD1; v_gene: TRBV7-9; abundance: .; j_gene: TRBJ2-5; CDR3nt: TGTGCCAGCAGCGACCGGGACAGGGGGCGAGAGACCCAGTACTTC; CDR3aa: CASSDRDRGRETQYF
d_gene: .; v_gene: TRBV5-1; abundance: .; j_gene: TRBJ2-6; CDR3nt: TGCGCCAGCAGCGAACAGGGCTCTGGGGCCAACGTCCTGACTTTC; CDR3aa: CASSEQGSGANVLTF
d_gene: .; v_gene: TRBV28; abundance: .; j_gene: TRBJ1-5; CDR3nt: TGTGCCAGCAGTCTTTGGAGGGAGCCCCAGCATTTT; CDR3aa: CASSLWREPQHF
d_gene: .; v_gene: TRBV28; abundance: .; j_gene: TRBJ1-1; CDR3nt: TGTGCCAGCAACCCGGCAGGGTATGACACTGAAGCTTTCTTT; CDR3aa: CASNPAGYDTEAFF
d_gene: TRBD2; v_gene: TRBV10-3; abundance: .; j_gene: TRBJ2-2; CDR3nt: TGTGCCATCAGTGCCGGGCGGGGGGCCACCACGAACACCGGGGAGCTGTTTTTT; CDR3aa: CAISAGRGATTNTGELFF
d_gene: .; v_gene: TRBV7-9; abundance: few; j_gene: TRBJ1-2; CDR3nt: TGTGCCAGCAGCGCAGGGTTGGGGTATGGCTACACCTTC; CDR3aa: CASSAGLGYGYTF
d_gene: .; v_gene: TRBV12-3/TRBV12-4; abundance: .; j_gene: TRBJ1-1; CDR3nt: TGTGCCAGCAGTTTAACCACAGGAGAAGCTTTCTTT; CDR3aa: CASSLTTGEAFF
d_gene: TRBD1; v_gene: TRBV7-2; abundance: .; j_gene: TRBJ1-5; CDR3nt: TGTGCCAGCAGCTTAGACAGGGGGCCCCAGCATTTT; CDR3aa: CASSLDRGPQHF
d_gene: .; v_gene: TRBV19; abundance: .; j_gene: TRBJ1-1; CDR3nt: TGTGCCAGTAGTAGCCGGGAGCCTTACACTGAAGCTTTCTTT; CDR3aa: CASSSREPYTEAFF
d_gene: .; v_gene: TRBV28; abundance: .; j_gene: TRBJ2-7; CDR3nt: TGTGCCAGCAGTCGGACTTCCTACGAGCAGTACTTC; CDR3aa: CASSRTSYEQYF
d_gene: .; v_gene: TRBV7-2; abundance: .; j_gene: TRBJ1-5; CDR3nt: TGTGCCAGCAGCTTAGGCACCGGGAGAAATCAGCCCCAGCATTTT; CDR3aa: CASSLGTGRNQPQHF
d_gene: TRBD1; v_gene: TRBV7-2; abundance: .; j_gene: TRBJ1-4; CDR3nt: TGTGCCAGCAGCTTATCCTCAGGGGGGACTAATGAAAAACTGTTTTTT; CDR3aa: CASSLSSGGTNEKLFF
d_gene: .; v_gene: TRBV7-2; abundance: .; j_gene: TRBJ1-1; CDR3nt: TGTGCCAGCAGCCCAGCGACCATGAACACTGAAGCTTTCTTT; CDR3aa: CASSPATMNTEAFF
d_gene: TRBD2; v_gene: TRBV6-2/TRBV6-3; abundance: .; j_gene: TRBJ2-1; CDR3nt: TGTGCCAGCAGTTTTACTACTAGCGGGGGGCCCCTAATCTACAATGAGCAGTTCTTC; CDR3aa: CASSFTTSGGPLIYNEQFF
d_gene: TRBD1; v_gene: TRBV6-1; abundance: few; j_gene: TRBJ1-5; CDR3nt: TGTGCCAGCAGTGAACAGGGGGATAGCAATCAGCCCCAGCATTTT; CDR3aa: CASSEQGDSNQPQHF
d_gene: TRBD1; v_gene: TRBV19; abundance: .; j_gene: TRBJ1-2; CDR3nt: TGTGCCAGTGACACCGGGACAGGGAATCACTATGGCTACACCTTC; CDR3aa: CASDTGTGNHYGYTF
d_gene: TRBD1; v_gene: TRBV7-2; abundance: .; j_gene: TRBJ1-3; CDR3nt: TGTGCCAGCAGCTCTTCGACAGGGCCAGGAAACACCATATATTTT; CDR3aa: CASSSSTGPGNTIYF
d_gene: .; v_gene: TRBV3-1/TRBV3-2; abundance: .; j_gene: TRBJ2-6; CDR3nt: TGTGCCAGCAGCCAGACAGAATCTGGGGCCAACGTCCTGACTTTC; CDR3aa: CASSQTESGANVLTF
d_gene: TRBD1; v_gene: TRBV27; abundance: .; j_gene: TRBJ2-3; CDR3nt: TGTGCCAGCAGTTTAAGGACAGGGAAGAGTACGCAGTATTTT; CDR3aa: CASSLRTGKSTQYF
d_gene: .; v_gene: TRBV5-5; abundance: .; j_gene: TRBJ1-5; CDR3nt: TGTGCCAGCAGTCGCGAGGGACATTCAAATCAGCCCCAGCATTTT; CDR3aa: CASSREGHSNQPQHF
d_gene: .; v_gene: TRBV25-1; abundance: .; j_gene: TRBJ1-6; CDR3nt: TGTGCCAGCAGACCCCAGGATTCACCCCTCCACTTT; CDR3aa: CASRPQDSPLHF
d_gene: TRBD1; v_gene: TRBV7-2; abundance: once; j_gene: TRBJ1-1; CDR3nt: TGTGCCAGCAGCCGACAGGGTGAAGCTTTCTTT; CDR3aa: CASSRQGEAFF
d_gene: .; v_gene: TRBV18; abundance: .; j_gene: TRBJ1-5; CDR3nt: TGTGCCAGCTCGACTAATAGCAATCAGCCCCAGCATTTT; CDR3aa: CASSTNSNQPQHF
d_gene: .; v_gene: TRBV18; abundance: .; j_gene: TRBJ2-4; CDR3nt: TGTGCCAGCTCACCGATAAGGACATACGAAGCCAAAAACATTCAGTACTTC; CDR3aa: CASSPIRTYEAKNIQYF
d_gene: .; v_gene: TRBV3-1/TRBV3-2; abundance: many; j_gene: TRBJ2-7; CDR3nt: TGTGCCAGCAGCCAAGCTCCCGCAGGGAACTCCTACGAGCAGTACTTC; CDR3aa: CASSQAPAGNSYEQYF
d_gene: .; v_gene: TRBV19; abundance: .; j_gene: TRBJ1-1; CDR3nt: TGTGCCAGTAGTACCCTACAGGGGAACACTGAAGCTTTCTTT; CDR3aa: CASSTLQGNTEAFF
d_gene: TRBD1; v_gene: TRBV5-1; abundance: .; j_gene: TRBJ2-2; CDR3nt: TGCGCCAGCAGCTTCGGGACAGACACCGGGGAGCTGTTTTTT; CDR3aa: CASSFGTDTGELFF
d_gene: TRBD1; v_gene: TRBV11-2; abundance: .; j_gene: TRBJ1-6; CDR3nt: TGTGCCAGCAGCTTAGCCGGGACAGGGGTAGCACCCCTCCACTTT; CDR3aa: CASSLAGTGVAPLHF
d_gene: .; v_gene: TRBV29-1; abundance: .; j_gene: TRBJ2-1; CDR3nt: TGCAGCGTGCAAACAGGGTTTCAGTTCTTC; CDR3aa: CSVQTGFQFF
d_gene: .; v_gene: TRBV15; abundance: .; j_gene: TRBJ2-2; CDR3nt: TGTGCCACCAGCATATCCGGGTTCGCCGGGGAGCTGTTTTTT; CDR3aa: CATSISGFAGELFF
d_gene: TRBD1; v_gene: TRBV2; abundance: .; j_gene: TRBJ1-4; CDR3nt: TGTGCCAGCACCTCCTCGGGCAGGGGGCGTGAAAAACTGTTTTTT; CDR3aa: CASTSSGRGREKLFF
d_gene: .; v_gene: TRBV5-1; abundance: .; j_gene: TRBJ1-2; CDR3nt: TGCGCCAGCAGCTTGGTGCCAGGGGAAGGCGATGGCTACACCTTC; CDR3aa: CASSLVPGEGDGYTF
d_gene: .; v_gene: TRBV3-1/TRBV3-2; abundance: .; j_gene: TRBJ1-6; CDR3nt: TGTGCCAGCAGCCAAGCGAAAGTTTCCCCAGGTTCACCCCTCCACTTT; CDR3aa: CASSQAKVSPGSPLHF
d_gene: .; v_gene: TRBV10-3; abundance: .; j_gene: TRBJ2-2; CDR3nt: TGTGCCATCAGCGGTCTAGCGTTAACCGGGGAGCTGTTTTTT; CDR3aa: CAISGLALTGELFF
d_gene: .; v_gene: TRBV10-1; abundance: .; j_gene: TRBJ1-5; CDR3nt: TGCGCCAGCAGTGGACAGAAAAATCAGCCCCAGCATTTT; CDR3aa: CASSGQKNQPQHF
d_gene: TRBD1; v_gene: TRBV4-2; abundance: .; j_gene: TRBJ2-1; CDR3nt: TGTGCCAGCACCTCGGACAGGGTAGGTTACAATGAGCAGTTCTTC; CDR3aa: CASTSDRVGYNEQFF
d_gene: .; v_gene: TRBV5-6; abundance: .; j_gene: TRBJ1-6; CDR3nt: TGTGCCAGCAGCTGGGGGGAGAATCTACATAATTCACCCCTCCACTTT; CDR3aa: CASSWGENLHNSPLHF
d_gene: .; v_gene: TRBV4-2; abundance: .; j_gene: TRBJ1-2; CDR3nt: TGTGCCAGCAGCCCCGGGGAGGGGGTAAACTATGGCTACACCTTC; CDR3aa: CASSPGEGVNYGYTF